This T cell receptor (beta chain) was retrieved from a study of CD8+ T cells in alopecia areata. V was pared by 4 bases and J by 4 bases, with 5 bases of the junction left unmatched. Germline CDR1 reads KGHSH; CDR2 reads LQKENI. The CDR3 is 14 residues long. Study-wide points: Affected lesional scalp, above all in alopecia totalis/universalis, was more clonal than normal scalp.

Following extraction, RNA underwent reverse transcription to cDNA, which served as the sequencing template. Repertoires were generated with immunoSEQ multiplex PCR, while TCRdb's copy carries only in-frame clones and drops some. The sample consists of approximately 130,000 clones, about 50% of them appearing once. This clone was seen only a few times. The antigen is not known. The sequence came from a human donor with alopecia areata. V gene TRBV18 combines with J gene TRBJ2-3; TRBD1 matches 7 bases. Sequenced: NKG2D-low CD8+ T cells sorted from blood. The CDR3 nucleotides are TGTGCCAGCTCACTACAGGGGTTGGCAGATACGCAGTATTTT. Amino acid sequence: CASSLQGLADTQYF.